This record concerns one TCR beta chain sequence. The antigen it binds to is not known. No base qualities exist here, and no much larger clone lies one base off it. The receptor library was made with RT-PCR. The sample was run on an Illumina HiSeq 2500. TCRdb reworked the public reads: Q25 trimming with fastp, MiXCR clone assembly, productive beta chains retained. Duplicate CDR3 protein sequences are folded into a single record with the most common DNA and genes. The sample table shows just under 550,000 distinct CDR3 sequences, and 20% to 25% are seen once. About 3% of the sample is taken by the ten largest. This sample is part of a study of response to subunit inactivated influenza vaccine (dated 2018 in TCRdb). A note on the overall study: The study used deep quantitative T cell receptor repertoire profiling to track responses to a trivalent subunit inactivated influenza vaccine.

There are 15 amino acids in the CDR3, from cysteine to phenylalanine inclusive. Solely the CDR3 DNA is kept, with 45 bases framed from the first base. The germline ends are 18 bases apart after V is trimmed by 4 bases and J by 6 bases. The germline V gene yields KGHSH for CDR1 and LQKENI for CDR2. What the research found in general, with its limitations: The authors suggested that each seasonal influenza vaccination may recruit only a limited number of new T cells.

These data were also filed under a second study, of T cells expressing NK-cell markers. That second publication adds: 5'RACE template switching, by which a universal primer site and unique molecular identifiers were added, was used to make TCR beta cDNA libraries. In sorted CD3+CD56+NKG2C+, CD3+CD56+NKG2C- and CD3+CD56-NKG2C+ T-cell subsets from about eight donors, TCR beta-chain repertoires were profiled. Among the eight sequenced donors, only one was HCMV-seronegative, while the other seven were HCMV-seropositive. In several experiments an anti-gammadeltaTCR antibody was added to restrict sorting to alphabetaTCR-expressing T cells. In six donors, the dominant CD3+CD56+NKG2C+ clonotypes ranked among the top 10 CD8+ clonotypes, making up 1.0-7.0% of CD8+ T cells. Those dominant clonotypes were again the most abundant among CD3+CD56-NKG2C+ cells in a handful of donors, at about 25-60.1%. Whether the expanded NKG2C-expressing T cell clones were specific for HCMV antigens was left unclear. The eight sequenced donors were randomly selected healthy volunteers, three men and five women. HCMV-specific IgG was detected in serum with a commercial ELISA kit to determine HCMV serostatus. Ficoll density gradient centrifugation was used to isolate peripheral blood mononuclear cells from blood. Magnetic immunoseparation with Miltenyi isolation kits was used to isolate CD4+ and CD8+ T cells from PBMC. cDNA synthesis was primed from the TCR beta constant segment and was followed by two successive PCR amplification steps. Libraries were sequenced as 2 x 150 bp reads on Illumina HiSeq 2000/2500, MiSeq or NextSeq. MIGEC was used to demultiplex reads and group reads by UMI, and MiTCR was used to assemble and quantify clonotypes. To remove erroneous sequences, TCR cDNA sequences were retained only when supported by two or more reads. The tcR package was used for downstream repertoire analysis, and clonotypes were matched between fractions using CDR3 nucleotide sequence together with V segment. Antigen specificity was annotated against VDJdb with VDJmatch, allowing one amino acid substitution in CDR3.

This sequence was found in a man between 45 and 60 years old who received an inactivated influenza vaccine. Donor details come from another sample of the same person, matched by shared clones. Sequenced here: CD4+ T cells sorted from PBMCs, sampled 11 to 12 days after vaccination. The chain is made from TRBV18 and TRBJ1-2, with TRBD1 tentatively as D gene (5 bases match). CDR3 loop: CASSLRGNQPDGYTF. The DNA sequence is given as TGTGCCAGCTCACTTCGGGGGAATCAGCCCGATGGCTACACCTTC.